This is a list of T cell receptor beta chains from one sample in a study of blood T cell repertoires in COVID-19. Profiling relied on immunoSEQ multiplex PCR, and the TCRdb table lists in-frame clones only, not all of them. This sample has roughly 120,000 clones, with approximately 84% found just once. Sample: peripheral blood. The source is a man aged 40-55 years with acute or convalescent COVID-19. The conserved cysteine and the conserved F or W are not part of the CDR3 here.

CDR3aa | j_gene | v_gene
ASSDRESSGNTIY | TRBJ1-3 | TRBV2
AINGQGEDYEQY | TRBJ2-7 | TRBV10-3
ASSTDRAGEQY | TRBJ2-7 | TRBV19
AWTAGQAYGYT | TRBJ1-2 | TRBV30
ASTPTPSGTGGYT | TRBJ1-2 | TRBV6-2/TRBV6-3
ASSLGRVNTGELF | TRBJ2-2 | TRBV5-1
ATSPAGTDTQY | TRBJ2-3 | TRBV24-1
ASSQARGIQY | TRBJ2-4 | TRBV3-1/TRBV3-2
ASSFSISRGEQF | TRBJ2-1 | TRBV11-2
ASSQTGTNAF | TRBJ1-1 | TRBV12-3/TRBV12-4
ASMGRGGYEQY | TRBJ2-7 | TRBV2
ASSHLQGTARTNEKLF | TRBJ1-4 | TRBV19
ASRPQTVPYEQY | TRBJ2-7 | TRBV23-1
ASSPIAGGPSDTQY | TRBJ2-3 | TRBV7-2
ASSRNPDSNYGYT | TRBJ1-2 | TRBV5-5
ASSAQGGRVETQY | TRBJ2-5 | TRBV9
ATSRDGYGYT | TRBJ1-2 | TRBV15
ASSEREGAGYTASYNEQF | TRBJ2-1 | TRBV6-1
ASSRGGRSSGNTIY | TRBJ1-3 | TRBV19
ASSSRGASSYNEQF | TRBJ2-1 | TRBV7-3
ASSQFSGGYT | TRBJ1-2 | TRBV14
ASRGTGTTEAF | TRBJ1-1 | TRBV6-4
ASNTPDRGRQVNTEAF | TRBJ1-1 | TRBV7-9
ASSFFPPGLSGNTIY | TRBJ1-3 | TRBV27
ASSLGTAVFNEQY | TRBJ2-7 | TRBV5-4
AWRGAPVSYNSPLH | TRBJ1-6 | TRBV30
AWSTSGFTGELF | TRBJ2-2 | TRBV30
ASSKALLVKNIQY | TRBJ2-4 | TRBV19
ASSDDRDISYEQY | TRBJ2-7 | TRBV5-1
ASSRSEAYQETQY | TRBJ2-5 | TRBV18
ASSLPPGQKRH | TRBJ2-3 | TRBV4-1
AWSPGTEAF | TRBJ1-1 | TRBV30
ASSLEGGANTEAF | TRBJ1-1 | TRBV5-1
ASSAMQRGATDTQY | TRBJ2-3 | TRBV7-6
ASSPMGAYEQF | TRBJ2-1 | TRBV14
ASSIKGDYQPQH | TRBJ1-5 | TRBV19
ASSLSGGATYNEQF | TRBJ2-1 | TRBV7-2
ASSNDREGGRNTGELF | TRBJ2-2 | TRBV5-5
ASSRDRMNTGELF | TRBJ2-2 | TRBV7-8
ASSHRTGDTGELF | TRBJ2-2 | TRBV7-9
ASRLNRTSSYNEQF | TRBJ2-1 | TRBV6-7
SAQGADTQY | TRBJ2-3 | TRBV20-1
ACREGLRYEQY | TRBJ2-7 | TRBV30
ASSSATGGYGYT | TRBJ1-2 | TRBV18
ASSIKRGGNTGELF | TRBJ2-2 | TRBV5-8
ASNPPLRASEQY | TRBJ2-7 | TRBV5-5
ASSTASGGNTGELF | TRBJ2-2 | TRBV7-6
ASGGQVQETQY | TRBJ2-5 | TRBV27
ASSDSSRGTEAF | TRBJ1-1 | TRBV6-4
ASSFPGAGETQY | TRBJ2-5 | TRBV7-9
ATSKQGNEQF | TRBJ2-1 | TRBV24-1